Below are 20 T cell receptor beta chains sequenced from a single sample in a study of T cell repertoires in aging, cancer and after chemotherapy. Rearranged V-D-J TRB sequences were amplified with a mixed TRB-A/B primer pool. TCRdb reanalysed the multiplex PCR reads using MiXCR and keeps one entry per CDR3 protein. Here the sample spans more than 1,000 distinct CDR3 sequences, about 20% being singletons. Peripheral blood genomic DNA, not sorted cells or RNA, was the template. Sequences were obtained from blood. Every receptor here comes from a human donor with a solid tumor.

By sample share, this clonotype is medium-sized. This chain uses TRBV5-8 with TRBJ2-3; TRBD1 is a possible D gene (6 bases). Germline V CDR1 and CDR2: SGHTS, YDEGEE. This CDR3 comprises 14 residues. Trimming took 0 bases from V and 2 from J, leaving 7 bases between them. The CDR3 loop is CASSLGQVTDTQYF. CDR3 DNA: TGTGCCAGCAGCTTGGGACAGGTCACAGATACGCAGTATTTT.

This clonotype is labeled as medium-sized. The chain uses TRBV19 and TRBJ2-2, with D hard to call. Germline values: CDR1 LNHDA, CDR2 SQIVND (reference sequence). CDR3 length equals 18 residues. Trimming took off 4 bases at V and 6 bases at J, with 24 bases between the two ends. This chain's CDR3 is CASSTSGVGLTYSGELFF. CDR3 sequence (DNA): TGTGCCAGTAGTACTTCCGGAGTGGGCCTTACATACTCCGGGGAGCTGTTTTTT. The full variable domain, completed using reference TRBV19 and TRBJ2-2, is DGGITQSPKYLFRKEGQNVTLSCEQNLNHDAMYWYRQDPGQGLRLIYYSQIVNDFQKGDIAEGYSVSREKKESFPLTVTSAQKNPTAFYLCASSTSGVGLTYSGELFFGEGSRLTVL.

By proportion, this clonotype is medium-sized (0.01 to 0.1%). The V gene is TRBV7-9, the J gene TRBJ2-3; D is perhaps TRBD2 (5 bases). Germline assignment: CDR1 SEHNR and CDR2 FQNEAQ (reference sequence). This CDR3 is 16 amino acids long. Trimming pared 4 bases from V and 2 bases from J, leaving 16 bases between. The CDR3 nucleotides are TGTGCCAGCAGCTACCCGTTTGGGGAGTACACAGATACGCAGTATTTT. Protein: CASSYPFGEYTDTQYF. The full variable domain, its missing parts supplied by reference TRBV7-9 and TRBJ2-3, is DTGVSQNPRHKITKRGQNVTFRCDPISEHNRLYWYRQTLGQGPEFLTYFQNEAQLEKSRLLSDRFSAERPKGSFSTLEIQRTEQGDSAMYLCASSYPFGEYTDTQYFGPGTRLTVL.

Here the CDR3 DNA reads TGTGCCAGCAGTTTATCCCCCGGGACAAGGCGCTACGAGCAGTACTTC. Residues: CASSLSPGTRRYEQYF. The chain couples TRBV27 to TRBJ2-7; TRBD1 might be the D (6 bases). Trimming removed 0 bases from V and 3 bases from J, with 15 bases in between. CDR3 length: 16 amino acids. Germline V gives CDR1 MNHEY, CDR2 SMNVEV (reference sequence).

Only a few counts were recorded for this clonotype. The CDR3 DNA sequence: TGTGCCAGCAGCCCTCCTCCGGGACAGGGGGCCGGCTATGGCTACACCTTC. It yields the protein CASSPPPGQGAGYGYTF. The chain joins TRBV5-4 to TRBJ1-2; 12 positions match TRBD1. The V and J ends lost 4 bases and 4 bases, in that order; junction bases with no gene match: 11. The CDR3 is 17 amino acids. Germline V CDR1 and CDR2: SGHNT, YYREEE (reference sequence).

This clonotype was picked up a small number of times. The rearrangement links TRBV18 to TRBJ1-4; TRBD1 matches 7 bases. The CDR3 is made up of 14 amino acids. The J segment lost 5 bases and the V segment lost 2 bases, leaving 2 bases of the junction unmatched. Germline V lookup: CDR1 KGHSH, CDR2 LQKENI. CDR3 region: CASSPTGANEKLFF. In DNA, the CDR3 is TGTGCCAGCTCACCAACAGGGGCAAATGAAAAACTGTTTTTT.

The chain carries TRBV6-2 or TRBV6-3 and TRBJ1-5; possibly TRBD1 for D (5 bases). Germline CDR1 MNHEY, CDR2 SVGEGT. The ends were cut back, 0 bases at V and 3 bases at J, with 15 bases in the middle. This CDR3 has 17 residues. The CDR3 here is CASSYSVREGPNQPQHF. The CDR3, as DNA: TGTGCCAGCAGTTACTCGGTCAGGGAGGGGCCCAATCAGCCCCAGCATTTT.

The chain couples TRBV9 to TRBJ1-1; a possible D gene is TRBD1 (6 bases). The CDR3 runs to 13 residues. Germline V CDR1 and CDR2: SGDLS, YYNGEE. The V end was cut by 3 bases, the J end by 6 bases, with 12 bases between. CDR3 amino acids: CASSARAGAEAFF. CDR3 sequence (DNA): TGTGCCAGCAGCGCTCGAGCAGGGGCTGAAGCTTTCTTT.

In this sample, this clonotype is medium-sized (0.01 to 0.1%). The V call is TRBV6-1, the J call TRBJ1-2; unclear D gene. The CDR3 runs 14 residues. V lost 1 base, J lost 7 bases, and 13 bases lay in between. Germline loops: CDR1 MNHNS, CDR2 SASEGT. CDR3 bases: TGTGCCAGCAGTGAAGTCCCCGGCGAGGGTGGCTACACCTTC. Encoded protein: CASSEVPGEGGYTF.

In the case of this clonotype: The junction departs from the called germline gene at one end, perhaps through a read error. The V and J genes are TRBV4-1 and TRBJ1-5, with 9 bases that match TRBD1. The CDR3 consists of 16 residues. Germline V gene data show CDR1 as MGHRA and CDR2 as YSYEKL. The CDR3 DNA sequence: TGCGCCAGCAGCCAAGCGGGACAGGGTCGGAATCAGCCCCGGCATTTT. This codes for CASSQAGQGRNQPRHF.

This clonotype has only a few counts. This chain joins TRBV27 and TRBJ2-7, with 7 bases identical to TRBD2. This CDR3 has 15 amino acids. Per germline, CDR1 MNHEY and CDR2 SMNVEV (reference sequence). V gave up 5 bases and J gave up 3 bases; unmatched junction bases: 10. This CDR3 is CASSPPGLENYEQYF. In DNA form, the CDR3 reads TGTGCCAGCAGTCCCCCCGGACTAGAGAACTACGAGCAGTACTTC.

CDR3 nucleotide sequence: TGCAGTGCTAGAGTAGGCGCGGGAGTGAGCTCCTACGAGCAGTACTTC. It yields the protein CSARVGAGVSSYEQYF. The chain is built from TRBV20-1 and TRBJ2-7, with 7 bases fitting TRBD2. This CDR3 has 16 amino acids. Germline V gene sequence: CDR1 DFQATT, CDR2 SNEGSKA (reference sequence). J lost 0 bases, V lost 1 base, and 9 bases had no gene match.

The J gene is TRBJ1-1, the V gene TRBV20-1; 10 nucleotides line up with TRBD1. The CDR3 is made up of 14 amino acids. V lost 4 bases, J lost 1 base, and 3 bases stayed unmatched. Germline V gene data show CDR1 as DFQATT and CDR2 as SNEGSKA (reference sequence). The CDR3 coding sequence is TGCAGTGCTATCCGACAGGGGGCGAACACTGAAGCTTTCTTT. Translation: CSAIRQGANTEAFF.

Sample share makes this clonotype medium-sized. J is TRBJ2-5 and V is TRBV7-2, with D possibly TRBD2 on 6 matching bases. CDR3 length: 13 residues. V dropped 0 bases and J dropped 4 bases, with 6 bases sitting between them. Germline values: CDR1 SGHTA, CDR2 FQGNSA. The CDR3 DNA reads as TGTGCCAGCAGCTTAGCTAGCGGAGAGACCCAGTACTTC. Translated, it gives CASSLASGETQYF.

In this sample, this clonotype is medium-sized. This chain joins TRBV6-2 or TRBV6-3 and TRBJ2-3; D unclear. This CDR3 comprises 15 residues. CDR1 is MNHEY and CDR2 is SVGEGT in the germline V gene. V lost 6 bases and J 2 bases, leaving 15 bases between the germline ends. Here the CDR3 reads CASSLFGLLTDTQYF. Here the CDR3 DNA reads TGTGCCAGCAGCCTGTTTGGCCTTCTCACAGATACGCAGTATTTT.

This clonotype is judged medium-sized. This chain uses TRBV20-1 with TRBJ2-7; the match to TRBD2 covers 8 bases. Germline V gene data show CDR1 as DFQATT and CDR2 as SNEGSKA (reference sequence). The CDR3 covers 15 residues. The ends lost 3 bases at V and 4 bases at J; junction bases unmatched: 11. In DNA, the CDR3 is TGCAGTGCTAGCGGCGGAGTAATAGCGGGGTACGAGCAGTACTTC. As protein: CSASGGVIAGYEQYF.

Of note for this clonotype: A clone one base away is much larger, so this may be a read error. The CDR3 bases are TGTGCCAGCAGCCTCGACAGGGGGTTTTCCTACGAGCAGTTCTTC. It codes for CASSLDRGFSYEQFF. The rearrangement uses TRBV7-9 and TRBJ2-1, with 9 bases aligning to TRBD1. This CDR3 has 15 residues. Germline CDR1 SEHNR, CDR2 FQNEAQ (reference sequence). Trimming took 5 bases from V and 10 from J; bases not matched to a gene: 12.

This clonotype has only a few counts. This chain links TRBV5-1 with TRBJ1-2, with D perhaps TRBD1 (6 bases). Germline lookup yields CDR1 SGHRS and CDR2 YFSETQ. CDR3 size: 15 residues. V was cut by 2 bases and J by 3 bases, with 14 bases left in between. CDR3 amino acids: CASSLTQGSHYGYTF. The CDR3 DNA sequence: TGCGCCAGCAGCTTAACTCAGGGGAGCCACTATGGCTACACCTTC.

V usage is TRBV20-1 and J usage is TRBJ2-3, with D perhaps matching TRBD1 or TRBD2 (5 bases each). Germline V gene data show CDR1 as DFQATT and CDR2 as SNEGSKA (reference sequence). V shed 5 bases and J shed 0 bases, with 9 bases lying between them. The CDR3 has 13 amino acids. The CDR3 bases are TGCAGTGCTGGGGGAGCTAGCACAGATACGCAGTATTTT. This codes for CSAGGASTDTQYF.

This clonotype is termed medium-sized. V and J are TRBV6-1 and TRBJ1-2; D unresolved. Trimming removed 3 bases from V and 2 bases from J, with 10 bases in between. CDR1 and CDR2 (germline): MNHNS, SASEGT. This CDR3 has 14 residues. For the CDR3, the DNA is TGTGCCAGCAGTGAGTTCAGAGGGAACTATGGCTACACCTTC. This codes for CASSEFRGNYGYTF.